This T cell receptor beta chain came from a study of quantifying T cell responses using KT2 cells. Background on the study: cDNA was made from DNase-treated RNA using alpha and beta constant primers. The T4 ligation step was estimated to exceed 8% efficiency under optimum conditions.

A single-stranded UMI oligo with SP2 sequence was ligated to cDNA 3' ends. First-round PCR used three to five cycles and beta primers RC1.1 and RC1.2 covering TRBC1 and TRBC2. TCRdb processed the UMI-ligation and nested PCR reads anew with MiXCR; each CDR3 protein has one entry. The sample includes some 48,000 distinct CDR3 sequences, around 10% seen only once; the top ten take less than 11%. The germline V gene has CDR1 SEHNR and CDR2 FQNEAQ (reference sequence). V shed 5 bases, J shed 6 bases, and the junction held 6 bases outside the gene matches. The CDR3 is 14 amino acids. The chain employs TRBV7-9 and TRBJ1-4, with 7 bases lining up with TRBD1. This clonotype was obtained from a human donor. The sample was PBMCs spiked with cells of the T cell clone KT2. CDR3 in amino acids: CASSTGDGDEKLFF. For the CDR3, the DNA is TGTGCCAGCAGCACAGGGGACGGGGATGAAAAACTGTTTTTT.